This passage covers 18 T cell receptor beta chains from one sample sequenced in a study of T-cell reconstitution after alpha-beta-depleted transplantation in children. Preparation of the TCRbeta library was carried out with unique molecular identifiers. Each CDR3 protein gets one entry after TCRdb re-called the PCR reads with MiXCR. The table has around 580,000 distinct CDR3 sequences, approximately 22% seen once. The source was PBMCs, mostly from graft donor cells, collected 360 days after TCRalphabeta/CD19-depleted stem cell transplant. These receptors originate from a boy under two years old who had a stem cell transplant for acute myeloid leukemia, so the T cells may come from the graft donor.

V usage is TRBV5-1 and J usage is TRBJ2-2, with 10 bases identical to TRBD1. After removal of 4 bases from V and 8 bases from J, the junction contained 8 bases not matched to a gene. CDR3 length: 15 residues. Germline V gene lookup returns CDR1 SGHRS and CDR2 YFSETQ. DNA of the CDR3: TGCGCCAGCAGCAATCGGACAGGGGGTCCGGGGGAGCTGTTTTTT. This encodes CASSNRTGGPGELFF.

V and J are TRBV4-3 and TRBJ2-2; D is uncertain. This CDR3 has 17 amino acids. Germline-derived CDR1 and CDR2 are LGHNA and YSLEER. V lost 0 bases and J lost 3, with 14 bases in between. The CDR3 is CASSQERAKFYTGELFF. In DNA, the CDR3 is TGCGCCAGCAGCCAAGAAAGGGCTAAGTTCTACACCGGGGAGCTGTTTTTT.

This chain connects TRBV12-3 or TRBV12-4 to TRBJ2-3; 12 bases are a match to TRBD2. This CDR3 spans 17 amino acids. Trimming cost V 5 bases and J 3 bases; bases outside gene matches: 9. This chain's CDR3 is CASSDPSGGAWTDTQYF. CDR3 DNA: TGTGCCAGCAGTGACCCTAGCGGGGGGGCCTGGACAGATACGCAGTATTTT.

This clonotype appeared many times. The chain recombines TRBV6-5 with TRBJ1-5; the D gene is possibly TRBD1 (6 bases). The CDR3 runs to 13 residues. CDR1 MNHEY and CDR2 SVGAGI come from the germline V gene. Trimming pared 6 bases from V and 4 bases from J, leaving 10 bases between. The CDR3 nucleotides read TGTGCCAGCAGCCAGGGGCCTAATCAGCCCCAGCATTTT. Its protein product is CASSQGPNQPQHF.

Many counts were recorded for this clonotype. V usage is TRBV5-1 and J usage is TRBJ2-5; D not resolved. The germline CDR1 and CDR2 sequences are SGHRS and YFSETQ. V shed 4 bases and J shed 2 bases, with 15 bases lying between them. This CDR3 is built from 15 residues. The CDR3 bases are TGCGCCAGCAGCCTGGATGGTCGCCTTCAAGAGACCCAGTACTTC. This translates into CASSLDGRLQETQYF.

This clonotype has at least ten counts. The rearrangement links TRBV9 to TRBJ1-1; D is uncertain. In germline, CDR1 is SGDLS, CDR2 YYNGEE. Trimming removed 4 bases from V and 5 bases from J, with 12 bases in between. The length of the CDR3 is 13 residues. CDR3 region: CASSPVRVTEAFF. CDR3 nucleotides: TGTGCCAGCAGCCCAGTGAGGGTGACTGAAGCTTTCTTT.

The DNA for the CDR3 is TGCAGCGTTGAAGGAGGACTAGCGGGGATCACAGATACGCAGTATTTT. This encodes CSVEGGLAGITDTQYF. The chain recombines TRBV29-1 with TRBJ2-3; 12 nucleotides align to TRBD2. V shed 1 base, J shed 2 bases, and the junction held 4 bases outside the gene matches. The CDR3 is made up of 16 amino acids. Germline CDR1 SQVTM, CDR2 ANQGSEA.

This chain joins TRBV7-8 and TRBJ2-1; tentative D call: TRBD1 (6 bases). Per the germline V gene, CDR1 is SGHVS and CDR2 is FQNEAQ. CDR3 length: 12 amino acids. Trimming took off 5 bases at V and 9 bases at J, with 11 bases between the two ends. CDR3 protein: CASSQGHVEQFF. DNA of the CDR3: TGTGCCAGCAGCCAGGGGCACGTTGAGCAGTTCTTC.

The chain's CDR3 is CSAYNGGGPGGYEQFF. The CDR3 DNA is TGCAGTGCTTACAACGGCGGGGGCCCGGGTGGATATGAGCAGTTCTTC. The chain has TRBV20-1 and TRBJ2-1; TRBD2 might be the D (7 bases). The CDR3 has 16 residues. V gave up 5 bases and J gave up 8 bases, with 25 bases separating them. The V gene's germline CDR1 is DFQATT and CDR2 SNEGSKA (reference sequence).

DNA of the CDR3: TGTGCCAGCAGTTACCTCGTTGGGGCCGGCAATGAGCAGTTCTTC. Its protein is CASSYLVGAGNEQFF. The chain joins TRBV12-3 or TRBV12-4 to TRBJ2-1, with D possibly matching TRBD1 (5 bases). Trimming removed 4 bases at V and 6 bases at J, with 16 bases between. There are 15 residues in the CDR3.

In its sample, this clonotype was seen many times. V gene TRBV5-1 combines with J gene TRBJ2-3; D unresolved. CDR3 length: 16 amino acids. V was trimmed by 4 bases and J by 7 bases, leaving 22 bases between them. The germline CDR1 and CDR2 sequences are SGHRS and YFSETQ. Here the CDR3 reads CASSPRFSEALNTQYF. CDR3 bases: TGCGCCAGCAGCCCCCGTTTCTCCGAAGCCCTTAATACGCAGTATTTT.

This clonotype came up a few times. The CDR3 region is CASSPTGIRYYEQYV. In nucleotides, the CDR3 is TGTGCCAGCAGCCCGACAGGGATTCGGTACTACGAGCAGTACGTC. The rearrangement joins TRBV28 to TRBJ2-7, with TRBD1 matching over 7 bases. Per the germline V gene, CDR1 is MDHEN and CDR2 is SYDVKM. The V segment lost 6 bases and the J segment 3 bases; nucleotides outside the gene matches: 11. There are 15 residues in the CDR3.

A few counts support this clonotype. The V gene is TRBV6-1, the J gene TRBJ2-7; D is perhaps TRBD2 (6 bases). The CDR3 length is 14 residues. V lost 9 bases, J lost 3 bases, and 18 bases lay in between. The germline gives CDR1 MNHNS, CDR2 SASEGT. The CDR3 DNA is TGTGCCAGTAAATTGGGGGGAGGAGGCTACGAGCAGTACTTC. This encodes CASKLGGGGYEQYF.

This clonotype was detected only a few times. This rearrangement joins TRBV6-5 to TRBJ1-6; D possibly corresponds to TRBD1 (5 bases). Germline V gene sequence: CDR1 MNHEY, CDR2 SVGAGI. V was pared by 2 bases and J by 7 bases, with 12 bases between. CDR3 length: 15 residues. The CDR3 reads CASSYEGTSNSPLHF. The CDR3 bases are TGTGCCAGCAGTTACGAGGGGACCAGCAATTCACCCCTCCACTTT.

This clonotype was picked up a small number of times. The chain recombines TRBV28 with TRBJ1-1; 7 bases are shared with TRBD1. J was trimmed by 4 bases and V by 3 bases; bases with no gene match: 5. Germline V gene data show CDR1 as MDHEN and CDR2 as SYDVKM. This CDR3 contains 14 residues. Here the CDR3 reads CASSFRGLGTEAFF. CDR3 in DNA: TGTGCCAGCAGTTTTAGGGGGCTAGGCACTGAAGCTTTCTTT.

This clonotype was observed a handful of times. The chain employs TRBV29-1 and TRBJ2-1; the D gene is possibly TRBD2 (7 bases). This CDR3 region has 16 residues. The V end lost 0 bases, the J end lost 4 bases, and 16 bases lay between the germline ends. Germline CDR1 reads SQVTM; CDR2 reads ANQGSEA. DNA for the CDR3: TGCAGCGTTGAAGATCCTAGGGGGGGGGGTTACAATGAGCAGTTCTTC. This gives the protein CSVEDPRGGGYNEQFF.

This sequence joins TRBV4-3 and TRBJ2-1; 8 nucleotides match TRBD2. J lost 2 bases, V lost 0 bases, and 6 bases had no gene match. This CDR3 is 17 amino acids long. Per germline, CDR1 LGHNA and CDR2 YSLEER. CDR3 DNA: TGCGCCAGCAGCCAAGATGCGGGACTAGTGCCCTACAATGAGCAGTTCTTC. It codes for CASSQDAGLVPYNEQFF.

The chain uses TRBV29-1 and TRBJ1-1; 7 bases map to TRBD1. Germline lookup yields CDR1 SQVTM and CDR2 ANQGSEA. The V segment lost 3 bases and the J segment 7 bases; nucleotides outside the gene matches: 11. There are 14 residues in the CDR3. Here the CDR3 DNA reads TGCAGCGTTGACGCCGGGACAGCGACCATTGAAGCTTTCTTT. This encodes CSVDAGTATIEAFF.